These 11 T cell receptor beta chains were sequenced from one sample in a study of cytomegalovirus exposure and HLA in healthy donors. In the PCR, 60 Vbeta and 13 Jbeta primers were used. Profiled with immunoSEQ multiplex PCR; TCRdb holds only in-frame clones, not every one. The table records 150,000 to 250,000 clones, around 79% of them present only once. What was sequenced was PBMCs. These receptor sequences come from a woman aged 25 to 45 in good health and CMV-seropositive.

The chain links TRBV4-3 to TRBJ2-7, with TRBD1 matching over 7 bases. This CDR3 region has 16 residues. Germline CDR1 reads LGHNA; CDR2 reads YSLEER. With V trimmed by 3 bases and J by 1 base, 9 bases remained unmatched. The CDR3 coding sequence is TGCGCCAGCAGCCAGGACTGGACAGGTCCATCCTACGAGCAGTACTTC. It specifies CASSQDWTGPSYEQYF.

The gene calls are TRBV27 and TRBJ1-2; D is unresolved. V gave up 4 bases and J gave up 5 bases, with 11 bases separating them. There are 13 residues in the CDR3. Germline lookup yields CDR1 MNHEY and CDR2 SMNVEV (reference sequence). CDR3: CASSSRGSYGYTF. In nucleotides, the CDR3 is TGTGCCAGCAGTTCTCGGGGATCTTATGGCTACACCTTC.

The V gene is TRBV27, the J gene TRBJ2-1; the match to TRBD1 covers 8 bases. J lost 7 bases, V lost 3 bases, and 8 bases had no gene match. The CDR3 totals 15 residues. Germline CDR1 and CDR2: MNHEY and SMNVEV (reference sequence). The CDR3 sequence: CASSFRDRGLNEQFF. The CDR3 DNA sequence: TGTGCCAGCAGTTTTAGAGACAGGGGCTTGAATGAGCAGTTCTTC.

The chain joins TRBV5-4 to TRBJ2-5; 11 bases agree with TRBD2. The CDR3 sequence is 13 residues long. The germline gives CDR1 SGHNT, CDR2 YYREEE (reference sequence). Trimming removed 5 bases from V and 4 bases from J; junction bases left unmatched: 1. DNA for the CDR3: TGTGCCAGCAGACTAGCGGGAGCAGAGACCCAGTACTTC. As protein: CASRLAGAETQYF.

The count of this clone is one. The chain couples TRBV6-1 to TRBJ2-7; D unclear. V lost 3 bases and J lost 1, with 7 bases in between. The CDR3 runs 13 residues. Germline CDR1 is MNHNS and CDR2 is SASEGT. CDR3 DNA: TGTGCCAGCAGTGAGGCCCCTTCCTACGAGCAGTACTTC. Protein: CASSEAPSYEQYF.

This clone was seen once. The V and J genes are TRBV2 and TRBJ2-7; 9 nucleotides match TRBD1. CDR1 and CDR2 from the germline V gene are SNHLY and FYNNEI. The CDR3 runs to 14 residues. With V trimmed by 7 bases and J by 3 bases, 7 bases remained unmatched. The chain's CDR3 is CASNPGQGGYEQYF. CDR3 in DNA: TGTGCCAGCAACCCGGGACAGGGAGGCTACGAGCAGTACTTC.

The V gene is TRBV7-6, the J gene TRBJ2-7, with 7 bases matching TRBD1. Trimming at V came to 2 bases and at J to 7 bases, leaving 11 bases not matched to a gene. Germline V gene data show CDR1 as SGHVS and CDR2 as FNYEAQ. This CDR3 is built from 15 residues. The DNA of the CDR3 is TGTGCCAGCAGCTTACCCGTAGGGGGCCCGGGGGAGCAGTACTTC. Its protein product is CASSLPVGGPGEQYF. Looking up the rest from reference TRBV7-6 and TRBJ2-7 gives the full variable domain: GAGVSQSPRYKVTKRGQDVALRCDPISGHVSLYWYRQALGQGPEFLTYFNYEAQQDKSGLPNDRFSAERPEGSISTLTIQRTEQRDSAMYRCASSLPVGGPGEQYFGPGTRLTVT.

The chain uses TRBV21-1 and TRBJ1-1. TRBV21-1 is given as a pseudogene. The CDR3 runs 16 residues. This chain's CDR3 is CASPTILLPLNTEAFF. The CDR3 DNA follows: TGTGCCAGCCCTACTATCCTTTTACCTTTGAACACTGAAGCTTTCTTT.

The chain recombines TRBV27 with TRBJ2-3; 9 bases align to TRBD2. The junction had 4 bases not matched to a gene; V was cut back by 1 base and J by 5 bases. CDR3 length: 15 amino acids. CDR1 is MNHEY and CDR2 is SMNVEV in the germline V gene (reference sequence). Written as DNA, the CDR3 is TGTGCCAGCAGTTTATTGGTAGCGGGGGTAGATACGCAGTATTTT. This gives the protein CASSLLVAGVDTQYF.

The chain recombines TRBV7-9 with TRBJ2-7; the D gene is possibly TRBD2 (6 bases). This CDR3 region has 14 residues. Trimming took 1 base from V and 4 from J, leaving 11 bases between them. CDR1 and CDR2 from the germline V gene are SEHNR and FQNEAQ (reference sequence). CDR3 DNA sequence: TGTGCCAGCAGCTTAGATGCGGGGAGGTACGAGCAGTACTTC. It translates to CASSLDAGRYEQYF.

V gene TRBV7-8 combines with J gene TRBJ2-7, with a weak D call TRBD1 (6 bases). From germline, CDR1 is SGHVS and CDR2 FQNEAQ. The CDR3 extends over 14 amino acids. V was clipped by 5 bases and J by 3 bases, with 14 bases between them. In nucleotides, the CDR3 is TGTGCCAGCAGCCTCAGGGGTGAACTCTACGAGCAGTACTTC. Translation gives CASSLRGELYEQYF.